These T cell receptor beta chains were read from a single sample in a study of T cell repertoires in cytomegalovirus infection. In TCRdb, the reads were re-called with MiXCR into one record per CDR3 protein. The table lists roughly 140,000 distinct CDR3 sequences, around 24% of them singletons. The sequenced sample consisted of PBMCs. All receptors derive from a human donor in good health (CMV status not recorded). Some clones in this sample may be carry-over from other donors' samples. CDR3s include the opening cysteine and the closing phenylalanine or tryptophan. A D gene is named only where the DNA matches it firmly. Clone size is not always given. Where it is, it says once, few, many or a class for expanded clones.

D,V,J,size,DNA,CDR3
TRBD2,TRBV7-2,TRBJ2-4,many,TGTGCCAGCAGCTTGACTAGCACCAAAAACATTCAGTACTTC,CASSLTSTKNIQYF
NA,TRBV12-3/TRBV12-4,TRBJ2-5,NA,TGTGCCAGCAGTCCCCAAGCGGGCTACCAAGAGACCCAGTACTTC,CASSPQAGYQETQYF
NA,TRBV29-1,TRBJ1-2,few,TGCAGCGTTGGAGAAGGTGGTGGCTACACCTTC,CSVGEGGGYTF
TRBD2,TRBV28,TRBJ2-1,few,TGTGCCAGCAGTTGGGAACTAGCGGGAGCGGGGGGGTTCTTC,CASSWELAGAGGFF
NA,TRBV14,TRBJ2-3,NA,TGTGCCAGCAGCCAAGATCAAGCCGGACAGCCAAGCACAGATACGCAGTATTTT,CASSQDQAGQPSTDTQYF
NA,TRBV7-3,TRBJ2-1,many,TGTGCCAGCAGCTTAAATCAGGGAAGCTCCTACAATGAGCAGTTCTTC,CASSLNQGSSYNEQFF
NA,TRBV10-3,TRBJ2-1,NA,TGTGCCATCAGTGAGTCAACAGGTCAGGAGCAGTTCTTC,CAISESTGQEQFF
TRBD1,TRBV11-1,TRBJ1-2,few,TGTGCCAGCAGCTTGGCTCCGACGCGACAGGGAAACGCTGGCTACACCTTC,CASSLAPTRQGNAGYTF
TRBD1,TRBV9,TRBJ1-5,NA,TGTGCCAGCAGCGTAGATCAGGGGGATCAGCCCCAGCATTTT,CASSVDQGDQPQHF
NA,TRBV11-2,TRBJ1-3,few,TGTGCCAGCGGCTTGGGGCAGGGTACTTACTCTGGAAACACCATATATTTT,CASGLGQGTYSGNTIYF
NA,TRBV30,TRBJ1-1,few,TGTGCCTGGACAAGGGCCACTGAAGCTTTCTTT,CAWTRATEAFF
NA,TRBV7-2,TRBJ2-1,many,TGTGCCAGCAGCTTACGGTTAGCTTCTAACAATGAGCAGTTCTTC,CASSLRLASNNEQFF
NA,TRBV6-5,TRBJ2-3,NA,TGTGCCAGCAGTTACTCGGGACTCCCCACAGATACGCAGTATTTT,CASSYSGLPTDTQYF
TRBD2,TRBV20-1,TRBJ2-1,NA,TGCAGTGCTACCTGGACTAGCGGGAACAATGAGCAGTTCTTC,CSATWTSGNNEQFF
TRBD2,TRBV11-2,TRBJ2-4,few,TGTGCCAGCAGCCAGAGGGGCGGGAGGGAAAACATTCAGTACTTC,CASSQRGGRENIQYF